This T cell receptor (beta chain) was identified during a study of graft-versus-host responses after intestinal transplantation. As for the study in general: Multivisceral, liver-intestinal, or isolated intestinal transplants were received by the recipients.

Method: immunoSEQ multiplex PCR; TCRdb's copy keeps in-frame clones and lacks some. The data contain fewer than 150,000 clones, about 92% of them singletons. Regarding the study as a whole: High graft-versus-host to host-versus-graft T cell clonal ratios marked allografts of patients with graft-donor macrochimerism. Early after transplant, HvG clones declined as circulating GvH clones peaked. GvH clonotypes were identified within recipient marrow, with a subset emerging first in ileum or blood.

Concerning this clone: The antigen is not known.

The specimen comprised unstimulated CD4+ T cells sorted from spleen or lymph node cells, sampled before intestinal transplant. The receptor's source is a human donor who received an intestinal transplant.

CDR3 in DNA: TGTGCCAGCAGTTACTCAAGCGCGGGGGAGGACATTCAGTACTTC. Translation gives CASSYSSAGEDIQYF. V and J are TRBV6-6 and TRBJ2-4; 7 bases align to TRBD2. Unmatched junction bases numbered 7, after V lost 0 bases and J lost 8 bases. Germline CDR1 reads MNHNY; CDR2 reads SVGAGI (reference sequence). The CDR3 runs 15 residues.